Reported below is one T cell receptor beta chain. Its antigen is undetermined. Repertoires were generated with immunoSEQ multiplex PCR, while TCRdb's copy carries only in-frame clones and drops some. The table lists about 320 clones, 80% to 90% of them singletons. The data derive from a study of follicular helper T cells after annual influenza vaccination. Study details: Sampling occurred days 0, 7 and 28 after each influenza vaccination.

Germline values: CDR1 MNHEY, CDR2 SVGAGI. CDR3 size: 15 residues. V lost 2 bases, J lost 8 bases, and 13 bases lay in between. Findings and limits, study-wide: ICOS+CD38+ cTfh clonality tracked population frequency, and its change tracked circulating plasmablast change. Rare clonotypes were missed; only about 9-22% of cells gave TCRB.

Time point in this sample: 2014-2015 season, pre-vaccination. The sequenced sample was CXCR5+ CD38+ circulating T follicular helper cells from blood, obtained on the day of influenza vaccination. Subset here: circulating Tfh, non-naive CD4+CXCR5+PD-1+ (ICOS+CD38+ or ICOS-CD38-). The TCR sequence derives from an adult who received the influenza vaccine. This chain joins TRBV6-5 and TRBJ1-6; D is uncertain. As DNA, the CDR3 is TGTGCCAGCAGTTACGGCAGCCTGCGTGATTCACCCCTCCACTTT. The encoded protein is CASSYGSLRDSPLHF.